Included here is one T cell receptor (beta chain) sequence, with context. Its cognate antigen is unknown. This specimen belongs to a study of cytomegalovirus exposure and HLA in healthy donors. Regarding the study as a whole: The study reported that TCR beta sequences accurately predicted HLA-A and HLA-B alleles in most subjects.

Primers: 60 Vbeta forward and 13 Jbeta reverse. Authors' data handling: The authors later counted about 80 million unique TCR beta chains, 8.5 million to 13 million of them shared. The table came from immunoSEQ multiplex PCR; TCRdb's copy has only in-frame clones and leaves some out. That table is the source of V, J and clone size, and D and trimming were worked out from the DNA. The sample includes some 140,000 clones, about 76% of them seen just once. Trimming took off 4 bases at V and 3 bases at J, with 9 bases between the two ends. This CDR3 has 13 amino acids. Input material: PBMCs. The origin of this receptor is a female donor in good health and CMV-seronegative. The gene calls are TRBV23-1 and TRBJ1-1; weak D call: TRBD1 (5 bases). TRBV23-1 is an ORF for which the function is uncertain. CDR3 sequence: CASSRPGDTEAFF. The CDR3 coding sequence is TGCGCCAGCAGTCGCCCGGGGGACACTGAAGCTTTCTTT.